One and the same sample provided the 2 T cell receptor beta chains below, sequenced in a study of blood T cell repertoires in COVID-19. Profiling relied on immunoSEQ multiplex PCR, and the TCRdb table lists in-frame clones only, not all of them. The sample yields 200,000 to 300,000 clones, approximately 86% seen once. Specimen: peripheral blood. The receptors stem from a woman aged 30 to 39 who had recovered from COVID-19.

The J gene is TRBJ2-1, the V gene TRBV5-1; 11 bases fit TRBD2. Germline assignment: CDR1 SGHRS and CDR2 YFSETQ. The length of the CDR3 is 16 residues. The V segment lost 3 bases and the J segment 5 bases; nucleotides outside the gene matches: 7. The CDR3 is CASSSGGTSGNNEQFF. CDR3 bases: TGCGCCAGCAGCTCGGGCGGGACTAGCGGTAACAATGAGCAGTTCTTC. Combining the CDR3 with reference TRBV5-1 and TRBJ2-1 gives the whole variable domain KAGVTQTPRYLIKTRGQQVTLSCSPISGHRSVSWYQQTPGQGLQFLFEYFSETQRNKGNFPGRFSGRQFSNSRSEMNVSTLELGDSALYLCASSSGGTSGNNEQFFGPGTRLTVL.

The CDR3 region has the DNA TGTGCCACCAGCAGGGACAGAAATAATGAAAAACTGTTTTTT. Translating it yields CATSRDRNNEKLFF. This chain connects TRBV15 to TRBJ1-4; a possible D gene is TRBD1 (6 bases). The germline CDR1 and CDR2 sequences are LNHNV and YYDKDF (reference sequence). The length of the CDR3 is 14 residues. Trimming removed 3 bases at V and 4 bases at J, with 9 bases between.